This T cell receptor (beta chain) was observed in a study of T cells in Graves' hyperthyroidism and ophthalmopathy. In its sample, this clonotype was seen many times. Its antigen is undetermined. Study results and caveats: In blood, most of the thyroid clonotypes expanded above 0.001 were also present. Before onset, ophthalmopathy was predicted by the model a median 6.5 months earlier.

The CDR3 spans 15 residues. The V and J ends lost 5 bases and 3 bases respectively, with 13 bases between them. Amplification yielded TCR beta CDR3 regions, with RNA transcripts as the source. During a first-round RT-PCR of the TCR CDR3, the HTBI primer set was used. TCRdb recomputed calls from the multiplex PCR reads with MiXCR, one row per CDR3 protein. The repertoire includes under 300,000 distinct CDR3 sequences, roughly an eighth of them detected once, and roughly 8.2% sits in the top ten. Graves' hyperthyroidism qualified as stable when ophthalmopathy did not progress within 18 months. Patients aged 18 to 65 had newly diagnosed hyperthyroidism lasting under 2 months.

This chain links TRBV12-3 or TRBV12-4 with TRBJ1-4; D unclear. The TCR sequence derives from a woman aged 40 to 55 with Graves' hyperthyroidism. What was sequenced was blood. The CDR3 spells CASSPVGLANEKLFF. The CDR3 DNA reads as TGTGCCAGCAGTCCGGTGGGGTTGGCTAATGAAAAACTGTTTTTT.